A selection of T cell receptor beta chains follows, all from one sample in a study of beta chain features in type 1 diabetes. Produced via immunoSEQ multiplex PCR; TCRdb's table is partial and in-frame only. The table records tens of thousands of clones, roughly 70% of them present only once. Source material: stem cell memory CD4+ T cells from blood. The receptors come from a woman in her 40s with type 1 diabetes. Each CDR3 is given with its conserved first and last residue. D genes are given only for firm matches. Size is stated for part of the rows, as once, few or many counts, or as a class when the clone is expanded.

NA	TRBD2	TRBJ2-5	TRBV5-1	CASSRPGFSGRREETQYF	TGCGCCAGCAGCCGACCAGGGTTTAGCGGGAGGCGGGAGGAGACCCAGTACTTC
NA	NA	TRBJ1-1	TRBV4-2	CASSQDRGGGVGGSKSEAFF	TGTGCCAGCAGCCAAGATAGGGGAGGCGGGGTTGGAGGGAGTAAGTCTGAAGCTTTCTTT
few	NA	TRBJ2-1	TRBV29-1	CSVDVVGSYNEQFF	TGCAGCGTTGACGTAGTTGGCTCCTACAATGAGCAGTTCTTC
NA	TRBD2	TRBJ2-1	TRBV5-1	CASSWSGGDNEQFF	TGCGCCAGCAGCTGGTCCGGGGGGGACAATGAGCAGTTCTTC
NA	TRBD2	TRBJ2-7	TRBV5-1	CASSLGASGASGEQYF	TGCGCCAGCAGCTTGGGGGCTAGCGGCGCCTCGGGGGAGCAGTACTTC
NA	NA	TRBJ2-7	TRBV6-5	CASSYSYDSSYEQYF	TGTGCCAGCAGTTACTCGTACGACAGCTCCTACGAGCAGTACTTC
few	TRBD1	TRBJ1-2	TRBV27	CASTLTGGAYGYTF	TGTGCCAGCACCCTGACAGGGGGGGCCTATGGCTACACCTTC
NA	NA	TRBJ2-2	TRBV10-3	CATAVGVDTGELFF	TGTGCCACGGCGGTGGGAGTGGACACCGGGGAGCTGTTTTTT
few	NA	TRBJ1-5	TRBV6-1	CASSETDRNQPQHF	TGTGCCAGCAGTGAAACGGACAGAAATCAGCCCCAGCATTTT
NA	TRBD2	TRBJ2-7	TRBV4-1	CASSQSSGPAYEQYF	TGCGCCAGCAGCCAAAGTAGCGGGCCTGCCTACGAGCAGTACTTC
NA	NA	TRBJ2-2	TRBV27	CATGRETTSNTGELFF	TGTGCCACGGGACGGGAGACTACCTCGAACACCGGGGAGCTGTTTTTT
NA	NA	TRBJ1-2	TRBV6-6	CASISLRGFGYTF	TGTGCCAGCATATCCCTTCGAGGGTTTGGCTACACCTTC
few	NA	TRBJ2-7	TRBV6-6	CASSLRDLYEQYF	TGTGCCAGCAGTTTGCGGGATCTTTACGAGCAGTACTTC
NA	NA	TRBJ1-1	TRBV7-2	CASSLGQVNTEAFF	TGTGCCAGCAGCTTAGGACAAGTGAACACTGAAGCTTTCTTT
once	TRBD1	TRBJ2-5	TRBV5-6	CASSLVGTAQETQYF	TGTGCCAGCAGCTTGGTAGGGACAGCCCAAGAGACCCAGTACTTC
few	NA	TRBJ2-7	TRBV7-2	CASSPSYEQYF	TGTGCCAGCAGCCCGTCTTACGAGCAGTACTTC
once	NA	TRBJ1-1	TRBV7-2	CASSFRQRNTEAFF	TGTGCCAGCAGCTTTAGACAGAGGAACACTGAAGCTTTCTTT
NA	NA	TRBJ1-2	TRBV4-3	CASSQQAGSHMSYTF	TGCGCCAGCAGCCAGCAAGCCGGGTCCCATATGAGCTACACCTTC
few	NA	TRBJ1-1	TRBV7-9	CASSLLTGQNTEAFF	TGTGCCAGCAGCTTATTAACAGGCCAGAACACTGAAGCTTTCTTT
NA	TRBD2	TRBJ2-2	TRBV18	CASSLIPAGVTGELFF	TGTGCCAGCTCCCTTATCCCAGCGGGAGTCACCGGGGAGCTGTTTTTT
NA	TRBD2	TRBJ2-5	TRBV5-1	CASSLEAGGGETQYF	TGCGCCAGCAGCTTGGAGGCGGGGGGCGGAGAGACCCAGTACTTC
NA	NA	TRBJ2-6	TRBV4-3	CASSQDQTLGANVLTF	TGCGCCAGCAGCCAAGATCAGACTCTCGGGGCCAACGTCCTGACTTTC
few	TRBD1	TRBJ1-5	TRBV6-6	CASSFGGQGLRQPQHF	TGTGCCAGCAGCTTCGGGGGACAGGGGCTGAGACAGCCCCAGCATTTT
NA	NA	TRBJ1-2	TRBV6-5	CASSYGTGSYGYTF	TGTGCCAGCAGTTACGGAACAGGGTCCTATGGCTACACCTTC
NA	NA	TRBJ1-3	TRBV5-6	CASSLVTGGGNTIYF	TGTGCCAGCAGCTTGGTTACGGGAGGTGGAAACACCATATATTTT
NA	TRBD2	TRBJ2-2	TRBV5-4	CASSPQAGEDTGELFF	TGTGCCAGCAGCCCTCAAGCGGGAGAGGATACCGGGGAGCTGTTTTTT
NA	NA	TRBJ1-5	TRBV4-3	CASSQDSGNQPQHF	TGCGCCAGCAGCCAAGATTCAGGGAATCAGCCCCAGCATTTT
NA	TRBD1	TRBJ2-5	TRBV27	CASSRPGQGEETQYF	TGTGCCAGCAGTCGCCCGGGACAGGGAGAGGAGACCCAGTACTTC
NA	TRBD1	TRBJ2-7	TRBV7-3	CASSFAGTGDFYEQYF	TGTGCCAGCAGCTTTGCCGGGACAGGGGATTTCTACGAGCAGTACTTC
NA	NA	TRBJ2-1	TRBV4-3	CASSQDPRGTYNEQFF	TGCGCCAGCAGCCAAGACCCCCGGGGGACCTACAATGAGCAGTTCTTC
NA	NA	TRBJ1-5	TRBV18	CASSPQQATNNQPQHF	TGTGCCAGCTCACCCCAACAGGCCACAAACAATCAGCCCCAGCATTTT
NA	TRBD1	TRBJ1-1	TRBV6-1	CASSSDRVVAFF	TGTGCCAGCAGTTCAGACAGGGTCGTCGCTTTCTTT
NA	TRBD2	TRBJ2-7	TRBV7-9	CASSQGTSGTYEQYF	TGCGCCAGCAGCCAAGGGACTAGCGGGACCTACGAGCAGTACTTC
NA	TRBD1	TRBJ1-1	TRBV27	CASSLRGSIGGQGLEAFF	TGTGCCAGCAGTTTAAGAGGGTCGATAGGGGGACAGGGCCTTGAAGCTTTCTTT
NA	NA	TRBJ1-5	TRBV27	CASTLRRGGGPQHF	TGTGCCAGCACCCTAAGACGGGGGGGTGGGCCCCAGCATTTT
NA	TRBD1	TRBJ1-6	TRBV10-3	CAISVSDRAISPLHF	TGTGCCATCAGTGTTTCGGACAGGGCAATATCACCCCTCCACTTT
NA	NA	TRBJ1-1	TRBV4-1	CASSQVVYTEAFF	TGCGCCAGCAGCCAAGTCGTATACACTGAAGCTTTCTTT
few	NA	TRBJ1-1	TRBV29-1	CSAGGTEAFF	TGCAGCGCGGGGGGGACTGAAGCTTTCTTT
NA	NA	TRBJ2-7	TRBV11-2	CASSSGWKGNRNEQYF	TGTGCCAGCAGCTCGGGGTGGAAGGGAAATCGCAACGAGCAGTACTTC
NA	TRBD1	TRBJ2-5	TRBV7-2	CASSFRGETQYF	TGTGCCAGCAGCTTCAGGGGGGAGACCCAGTACTTC
NA	TRBD2	TRBJ2-1	TRBV7-9	CASSSSGRPYNEQFF	TGTGCCAGCAGCTCCAGCGGGAGACCCTACAATGAGCAGTTCTTC
NA	NA	TRBJ1-1	TRBV11-3	CASSSGHMNTEAFF	TGTGCCAGCAGCTCGGGACACATGAACACTGAAGCTTTCTTT
few	TRBD2	TRBJ2-3	TRBV5-1	CASSSETSGSRTDTQYF	TGCGCCAGCAGCTCGGAGACTAGCGGGAGCCGCACAGATACGCAGTATTTT
NA	NA	TRBJ1-5	TRBV29-1	CSVGQIDQPQHF	TGCAGCGTAGGACAGATTGACCAGCCCCAGCATTTT
NA	TRBD1	TRBJ2-2	TRBV28	CASSPGTGGTGELFF	TGTGCCAGCAGTCCCGGGACAGGGGGTACCGGGGAGCTGTTTTTT
NA	TRBD1	TRBJ2-3	TRBV6-6	CASSRDSTQYF	TGTGCCAGCAGTAGGGACAGTACGCAGTATTTT
NA	TRBD1	TRBJ2-2	TRBV28	CASSFTGANTGELFF	TGTGCCAGCAGTTTTACAGGGGCGAACACCGGGGAGCTGTTTTTT
NA	NA	TRBJ1-5	TRBV2	CASTLGRENQPQHF	TGTGCCAGCACCCTGGGACGGGAGAATCAGCCCCAGCATTTT
NA	NA	TRBJ1-6	TRBV7-9	CASSSTGGGVGSPLHF	TGTGCCAGCAGCTCAACGGGGGGGGGCGTGGGGTCACCCCTCCACTTT
NA	NA	TRBJ2-5	TRBV7-2	CASSPGGRTQETQYF	TGTGCCAGCAGTCCAGGGGGGCGGACTCAAGAGACCCAGTACTTC
few	NA	TRBJ1-5	TRBV29-1	CSAGGGGQPQHF	TGCAGCGCTGGAGGGGGGGGTCAGCCCCAGCATTTT
NA	NA	TRBJ2-7	TRBV12-1	CASSFSSSSGDSYEQYF	TGTGCCAGCAGCTTTTCGTCTTCGAGCGGGGACTCCTACGAGCAGTACTTC